The T cell receptor (beta chain) described here comes from a study of T cell repertoires in cytomegalovirus infection. MiXCR was run by TCRdb on the reads, yielding one entry per CDR3 protein. The sample lists fewer than 1,000,000 distinct CDR3 sequences; around 32% were seen once. In regard to this clonotype: Its target is not known.

Regarding the study as a whole: Public TCR beta family frequency separated CMV-and-HLA carriers, including in an independent cohort.

J gave up 4 bases and V 6 bases, and 7 bases lay outside the gene matches. In germline, CDR1 is KGHDR, CDR2 SFDVKD. This CDR3 contains 15 residues. The V and J genes are TRBV24-1 and TRBJ2-1; TRBD2 agrees at 8 bases. Sequences were derived from cultured CD8+ T cells from PBMCs, sampled from culture after CMV antigen stimulation. This clonotype originated in a human donor in good health (CMV status not recorded). Some clones in this sample may be carry-over from other donors' samples. CDR3 sequence reads: CATSSPRGAYNEQFF. CDR3 sequence (DNA): TGTGCCACCAGTTCCCCGCGGGGGGCGTACAATGAGCAGTTCTTC.